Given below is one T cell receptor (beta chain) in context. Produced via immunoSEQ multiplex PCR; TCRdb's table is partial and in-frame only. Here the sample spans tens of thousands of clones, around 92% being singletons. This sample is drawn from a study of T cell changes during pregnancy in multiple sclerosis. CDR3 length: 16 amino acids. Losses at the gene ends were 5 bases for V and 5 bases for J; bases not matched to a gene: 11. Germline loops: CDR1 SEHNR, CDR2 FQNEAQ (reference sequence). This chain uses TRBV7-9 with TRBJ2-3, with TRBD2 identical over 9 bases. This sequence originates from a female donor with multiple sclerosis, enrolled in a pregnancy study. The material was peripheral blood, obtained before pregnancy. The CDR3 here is CASSLRLAEGGDTQYF. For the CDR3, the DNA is TGTGCCAGCAGCCTAAGACTAGCGGAGGGAGGAGATACGCAGTATTTT. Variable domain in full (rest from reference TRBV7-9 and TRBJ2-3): DTGVSQNPRHKITKRGQNVTFRCDPISEHNRLYWYRQTLGQGPEFLTYFQNEAQLEKSRLLSDRFSAERPKGSFSTLEIQRTEQGDSAMYLCASSLRLAEGGDTQYFGPGTRLTVL.